The 10 T cell receptor beta chains in this list originate from one sample, sequenced in a study of molecular identifiers for immune sequencing clone quantification. Via MiXCR, TCRdb re-called the PCR reads, giving one row per CDR3 protein. This sample has some 320,000 distinct CDR3 sequences, with around 21% found just once. Input material: naive CD8+ T cells from blood, with Jurkat cell RNA spiked in. As for subset: FACS-sorted CD8+CD4-CCR7+CD45RA+ naive T cells. These TCRs come from a human donor in good health. Some libraries in this study had Jurkat cell RNA spiked in.

This clonotype was detected many times. This chain links TRBV28 with TRBJ1-1; possibly TRBD1 for D (5 bases). Trimming stripped 3 bases from V and 3 bases from J, with 20 bases between. The germline gives CDR1 MDHEN, CDR2 SYDVKM. This CDR3 contains 17 residues. The chain's CDR3 is CASSFLTPALGDTEAFF. In DNA form, the CDR3 reads TGTGCCAGCAGTTTCCTCACGCCTGCCCTGGGGGACACTGAAGCTTTCTTT.

This clonotype occurred once. A read error is possible here, since a much larger clone lies one base away. The chain links TRBV13 to TRBJ1-2; D remains unclear. Germline V gene data show CDR1 as PRHDT and CDR2 as FYEKMQ (reference sequence). Trimming took 1 base from V and 4 from J, leaving 7 bases between them. This CDR3 has 13 residues. CDR3 region: CASSLDILYGYTF. The CDR3, as DNA: TGTGCCAGCAGCTTAGATATCCTCTATGGCTACACCTTC.

In its sample, this clonotype was seen a few times. The rearrangement joins TRBV11-2 to TRBJ1-1, with 7 bases that match TRBD1. Germline V gives CDR1 SGHAT, CDR2 FQNNGV. The CDR3 covers 14 residues. V lost 4 bases to trimming and J lost 4 bases; unmatched junction nucleotides: 6. The CDR3: CASSSYDRVTEAFF. The CDR3 region has the DNA TGTGCCAGCAGCTCCTACGACAGGGTCACTGAAGCTTTCTTT.

This clonotype appeared many times. This chain links TRBV20-1 with TRBJ2-3; 11 nucleotides match TRBD2. The germline V gene has CDR1 DFQATT and CDR2 SNEGSKA (reference sequence). The CDR3 contains 17 residues. J was trimmed by 6 bases and V by 1 base; bases with no gene match: 12. CDR3: CSARGFPSGGPSDTQYF. Written as DNA, the CDR3 is TGCAGTGCTAGAGGCTTTCCTAGCGGGGGGCCGTCCGATACGCAGTATTTT.

This clonotype was recorded at least ten times. The chain uses TRBV4-3 and TRBJ1-3; D unclear. Germline V gene data show CDR1 as LGHNA and CDR2 as YSLEER. CDR3 length equals 15 residues. Deletions cut 4 bases from V and 2 bases from J, with 12 bases between. As DNA, the CDR3 is TGCGCCAGCAGCCCCACCGATATGACTGGAAACACCATATATTTT. It translates to CASSPTDMTGNTIYF.

This chain uses TRBV19 with TRBJ2-7; 7 bases are shared with TRBD2. Trimming at V came to 5 bases and at J to 9 bases, leaving 7 bases not matched to a gene. The CDR3 length is 12 residues. Germline CDR1 and CDR2: LNHDA and SQIVND (reference sequence). CDR3 sequence (DNA): TGTGCCAGTAGTTACATTTCGGGGGGGCAGTACTTC. This sequence encodes CASSYISGGQYF.

For this clonotype: This may come from a read error, since a much larger clone is one base off. The chain carries TRBV6-5 and TRBJ2-3, with 7 nucleotides matching TRBD2. Germline V gene sequence: CDR1 MNHEY, CDR2 SVGAGI. The CDR3 totals 13 residues. The CDR3 loop is CASSRERGDTRYF. As DNA, the CDR3 is TGTGCCAGCAGTCGAGAACGGGGGGATACGCGGTATTTT.

This clonotype was seen at least ten times. The rearrangement joins TRBV5-6 to TRBJ2-7; no firm D call. V gave up 4 bases and J gave up 2 bases, with 13 bases separating them. Germline V gene lookup returns CDR1 SGHDT and CDR2 YYEEEE. The CDR3 runs 14 residues. The CDR3 DNA follows: TGTGCCAGCAGCCAAATATTCAGGCCCTACGAGCAGTACTTC. Protein sequence: CASSQIFRPYEQYF. The full variable domain, rest sourced from reference TRBV5-6 and TRBJ2-7, is DAGVTQSPTHLIKTRGQQVTLRCSPKSGHDTVSWYQQALGQGPQFIFQYYEEEERQRGNFPDRFSGHQFPNYSSELNVNALLLGDSALYLCASSQIFRPYEQYFGPGTRLTVT.

The chain recombines TRBV9 with TRBJ1-1; D might be TRBD1 (5 bases). This CDR3 has 15 amino acids. V gave up 4 bases and J gave up 0 bases, with 13 bases separating them. Germline lookup yields CDR1 SGDLS and CDR2 YYNGEE. The DNA for the CDR3 is TGTGCCAGCAGCCCCTCCGGGGCAGTGAACACTGAAGCTTTCTTT. Translated, it gives CASSPSGAVNTEAFF. Looking up the rest from reference TRBV9 and TRBJ1-1 gives the full variable domain: DSGVTQTPKHLITATGQRVTLRCSPRSGDLSVYWYQQSLDQGLQFLIQYYNGEERAKGNILERFSAQQFPDLHSELNLSSLELGDSALYFCASSPSGAVNTEAFFGQGTRLTVV.

In the case of this clonotype: Given a much more abundant clone one base away, this may be a read error. This chain uses TRBV7-9 with TRBJ2-7, with D possibly matching TRBD1 (6 bases). The CDR3 is 16 residues long. Looked up from germline, CDR1 is SEHNR and CDR2 is FQNEAQ (reference sequence). The CDR3 loop reads CASSSETGLRIYEQHF. The CDR3 nucleotides are TGTGCCAGCAGCTCGGAGACAGGCCTAAGAATCTACGAGCAGCACTTC.